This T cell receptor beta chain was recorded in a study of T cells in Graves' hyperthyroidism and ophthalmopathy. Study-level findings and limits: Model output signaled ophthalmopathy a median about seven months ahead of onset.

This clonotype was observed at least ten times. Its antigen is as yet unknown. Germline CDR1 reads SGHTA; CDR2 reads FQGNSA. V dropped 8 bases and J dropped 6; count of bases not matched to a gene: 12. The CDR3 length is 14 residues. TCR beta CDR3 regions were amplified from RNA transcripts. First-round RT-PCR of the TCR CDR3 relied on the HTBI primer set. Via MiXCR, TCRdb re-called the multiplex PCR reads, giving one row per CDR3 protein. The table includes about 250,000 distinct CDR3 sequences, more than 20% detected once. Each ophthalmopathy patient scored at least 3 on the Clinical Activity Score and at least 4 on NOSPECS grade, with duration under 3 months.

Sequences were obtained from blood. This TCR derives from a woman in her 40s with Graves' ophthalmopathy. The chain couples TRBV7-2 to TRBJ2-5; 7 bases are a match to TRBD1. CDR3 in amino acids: CASVLRGRKQTQYF. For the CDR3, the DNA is TGTGCCAGCGTCCTGAGGGGGCGCAAGCAGACCCAGTACTTC.